What follows are 5 T cell receptor beta chains derived from one specimen sequenced in a study of Graves' ophthalmopathy and Graves' hyperthyroidism. RNA served as the template for amplifying TCR beta CDR3 regions. Scientists carried out first-round RT-PCR using HTBI primers and then a second-round multiplex PCR. In TCRdb, the multiplex PCR reads were re-called with MiXCR into one record per CDR3 protein. The data show over a million distinct CDR3 sequences, 35% to 40% seen once. Sequencing was done on a sample of peripheral blood or thyroid tissue (not recorded which). The source of these receptors is an adult man with Graves' hyperthyroidism.

Many counts were recorded for this clonotype. The junction shows a germline mismatch at one end, possibly a read error. V and J are TRBV7-3 and TRBJ1-1; 7 bases match TRBD1. The CDR3 has 13 amino acids. Germline V gene sequence: CDR1 SGHTA, CDR2 FQGTGA. CDR3 sequence (DNA): TGCGCCAGCAGCTTACGACAGGGAACTGAAGCTTTCTTT. Translating it yields CASSLRQGTEAFF.

This clonotype was recorded many times. The V gene is TRBV6-5, the J gene TRBJ1-2; 8 nucleotides align to TRBD1. V shed 5 bases, J shed 5 bases, and the junction held 7 bases outside the gene matches. In germline, CDR1 is MNHEY, CDR2 SVGAGI. This CDR3 has 14 residues. The CDR3 bases are TGTGCCAGCAGTCGAGGACAGGGCCGGTATGGCTACACCTTC. Its translation is CASSRGQGRYGYTF.

The CDR3, as DNA: TGTGCCACCGGTCTTGTCGGCCGGGACAGGTATTACGAGCAGTACTTC. It translates to CATGLVGRDRYYEQYF. The chain has TRBV10-3 and TRBJ2-7, with TRBD1 matching over 8 bases. This CDR3 spans 16 amino acids. CDR1 is ENHRY and CDR2 is SYGVKD in the germline V gene. V lost 10 bases and J lost 4; bases outside the gene matches: 18.

The V and J genes are TRBV19 and TRBJ1-5; perhaps TRBD1 as D (5 bases). This CDR3 has 14 amino acids. The V gene's germline CDR1 is LNHDA and CDR2 SQIVND (reference sequence). V was shortened by 0 bases and J by 7 bases, with 10 bases between the two germline ends. CDR3 nucleotides: TGTGCCAGTAGTATAGATCAGGGAAACCAGCCCCAGCATTTT. This codes for CASSIDQGNQPQHF.

The chain has TRBV20-1 and TRBJ1-5; D gene ambiguous. Germline CDR1 and CDR2: DFQATT and SNEGSKA (reference sequence). V was shortened by 8 bases and J by 11 bases, with 16 bases between the two germline ends. This CDR3 contains 11 residues. CDR3 protein: CSLRLGETQHF. In DNA, the CDR3 is TGCAGTCTGCGACTTGGGGAGACCCAGCATTTT.